The entry that follows covers one T cell receptor beta chain sequence. What antigen it recognizes has not been identified. No base qualities exist here, and no much larger clone lies one base off it. Germline trimming: 6 bases from V, 7 bases from J; junction bases outside gene matches: 9. CDR1 and CDR2 are read off the germline V gene as MNHEY and SVGAGI. Its CDR3 holds 13 amino acids, cysteine through phenylalanine. The retained sequence is limited to the CDR3, 39 bases, with the frame set at the first base. TCRdb names Illumina NovaSeq 6000 as the instrument used. Using 5'RACE with constant-segment primers, TCRalpha and TCRbeta cDNA libraries were constructed, with sample barcodes and unique molecular identifiers added in the process. RNA was extracted from every sample with Trizol reagent. The libraries were amplified in two PCR steps, and the second step added a second sample barcode and Illumina TruSeq adapters. The libraries were sequenced on an Illumina NovaSeq using 2 x 150 bp paired-end reads. The source study handled its data this way. Demultiplexing of reads and collapsing into UMI-guided consensus sequences were performed with migec v1.2.7. With mixcr v2.1.11, UMI consensuses were aligned to TRA and TRB V and J templates and assembled into clonotypes. A clonotype was counted as expanded or contracted only when both edgeR and NoisET called the clonotype significant, with the noise models trained on biological replicates. For edgeR calls, a false discovery rate-adjusted p below 0.01 and a log2 fold-change threshold of 1 were applied. As an exploratory analysis of dynamics, max-normalized trajectories of the 1000 most abundant clonotypes were examined by PCA with hierarchical clustering. Separately sequenced CD4+ and CD8+ repertoires were used to assign a CD4 or CD8 phenotype to each responding clone. TCRdb handled the public reads itself, with Q25 trimming in fastp and clone calling in MiXCR, and kept productive beta chains. Every CDR3 protein is listed once, alongside the most common genes and DNA of its rows. The V and J calls follow TCRdb's processing rather than the paper's. Within this sample are hundreds of thousands of distinct CDR3 sequences, with 7% to 10% of them counted one time only. The ten largest clones capture 22% of the sample.

This specimen comes from a study of T-cell memory formation after mild COVID-19 (dated by TCRdb to the early 2020s). For the wider study: Most TCR sequence clusters were specific to one of the two donors. The cohort comprised two young, previously healthy adult volunteers, one female and one male. T-cell clones expanding and contracting after mild COVID-19 in a couple of donors were tracked by longitudinal TCRalpha and TCRbeta repertoire sequencing.

Paper-wide results and their limitations: Whether the second-wave clones peaking on day 37 were SARS-CoV-2 specific was not confirmed. The study covered only a couple of mild cases, and larger cohorts including severe cases with pre-infection samples were considered necessary. Some responding clones were found in pre-infection memory, which suggests that pre-existing cross-reactive memory T cells took part in the SARS-CoV-2 response. Clones that contracted from day 15 to 85 showed balanced CD4/CD8 phenotypes, whereas a second wave of clones that expanded from day 15 to 37 leaned towards CD4+. Contracting CD4+ clones were found mainly in CM and EM memory subsets, while CD8+ clones were enriched in EMRA.

Ficoll-Paque density gradient centrifugation was the method used to isolate PBMCs. The sequencing sample was made of PBMCs or a T cell subset sorted from them (not recorded which). The chain was built from TRBV6-5 and TRBJ2-7; 7 nucleotides in the junction match TRBD1. This sequence originates from a man aged 18 to 35 who had mild COVID-19 (a few samples of this study predate the infection). The sample titles of this study are shuffled in the database, so cell type and time point are left out; the donor was told from shared clones. The DNA sequence follows: TGTGCCAGCAGCCCACGACAGGGCAATGAGCAGTACTTC. It translates as CASSPRQGNEQYF.